The rows below give T cell receptor beta chains drawn from one sample of a study of blood T cells in healthy people across ages. TCRdb used MiXCR to reprocess the 5' RACE reads, holding one entry per CDR3 protein. The data hold around 1,900,000 distinct CDR3 sequences, with 39% observed a single time. Sequencing used blood. The source is a human donor in good health. CDR3s include the opening cysteine and the closing phenylalanine or tryptophan. The order of the fields is D gene, V gene, clone size, J gene, CDR3 DNA, CDR3 protein. The D gene is left open where the match is weak. Rows may omit the clone size; those that give it use once, few, many or a size class.

D gene: .
V gene: TRBV7-2
clone size: .
J gene: TRBJ1-1
CDR3 DNA: TGTGCCAGCAGCTCCTATCCGAACACTGAAGCTTTCTTT
CDR3 protein: CASSSYPNTEAFF

D gene: .
V gene: TRBV2
clone size: once
J gene: TRBJ2-3
CDR3 DNA: TGTGCCAGCAGTGAAGCGCTTCCGGACACAGATACGCAGTATTTT
CDR3 protein: CASSEALPDTDTQYF

D gene: .
V gene: TRBV10-3
clone size: .
J gene: TRBJ2-1
CDR3 DNA: TGTGCCATCCGCGCGGCTGGGACCTCCTACGAGCAGTTCTTC
CDR3 protein: CAIRAAGTSYEQFF

D gene: TRBD1
V gene: TRBV15
clone size: once
J gene: TRBJ1-1
CDR3 DNA: TGTGCCACCAGCAGATCAACAGGGGATCCTAGCACTGAAGCTTTCTTT
CDR3 protein: CATSRSTGDPSTEAFF

D gene: .
V gene: TRBV7-9
clone size: few
J gene: TRBJ2-3
CDR3 DNA: TGTGCCAGCAGTCTTACGGGGGTTTTTACAGATACGCAGTATTTT
CDR3 protein: CASSLTGVFTDTQYF

D gene: TRBD1
V gene: TRBV7-2
clone size: .
J gene: TRBJ1-6
CDR3 DNA: TGTGCCAGCAGCCCGATACAGGGGAATTCACCCCTCCACTTT
CDR3 protein: CASSPIQGNSPLHF

D gene: .
V gene: TRBV4-1
clone size: .
J gene: TRBJ1-2
CDR3 DNA: TGCGCCAGCAGCCAACAACGAGGGGGAGGCTATGGCTACACCTTC
CDR3 protein: CASSQQRGGGYGYTF

D gene: TRBD2
V gene: TRBV12-3/TRBV12-4
clone size: .
J gene: TRBJ2-1
CDR3 DNA: TGTGCCAGCAGGCAACTAGCGTTTCGAGCACACAATGAGCAGTTCTTC
CDR3 protein: CASRQLAFRAHNEQFF

D gene: .
V gene: TRBV6-4
clone size: few
J gene: TRBJ2-1
CDR3 DNA: TGTGCCAGCTCTCGAGGCTTTGAGCAGTTCTTC
CDR3 protein: CASSRGFEQFF

D gene: TRBD1
V gene: TRBV20-1
clone size: few
J gene: TRBJ2-3
CDR3 DNA: TGCAGTGCCAAGGGGTTCTTTGGGGACAGCTACACAGATACGCAGTATTTT
CDR3 protein: CSAKGFFGDSYTDTQYF

D gene: .
V gene: TRBV5-1
clone size: .
J gene: TRBJ2-4
CDR3 DNA: TGCGCCAGCAGCTTTCAACCCGGCGAACCAGCAAACATTCAGTACTTC
CDR3 protein: CASSFQPGEPANIQYF

D gene: TRBD1
V gene: TRBV29-1
clone size: .
J gene: TRBJ1-2
CDR3 DNA: TGCAGCGTTAGGGAGACAGGGCCCTATGGCTACACCTTC
CDR3 protein: CSVRETGPYGYTF

D gene: .
V gene: TRBV3-1
clone size: .
J gene: TRBJ2-7
CDR3 DNA: TGTGCCAGCAGCCAAGAGGGCCTTCGCCAAGGGCTGGGATACGAGCAGTACTTC
CDR3 protein: CASSQEGLRQGLGYEQYF

D gene: TRBD1
V gene: TRBV6-5
clone size: few
J gene: TRBJ2-5
CDR3 DNA: TGTGCCAGCAGTTACTCGTTGACAGGGCAAGAGACCCAGTACTTC
CDR3 protein: CASSYSLTGQETQYF

D gene: .
V gene: TRBV27
clone size: .
J gene: TRBJ2-1
CDR3 DNA: TGTGCCAGCAGTTTAGGGCAAGAACAGTTCTTC
CDR3 protein: CASSLGQEQFF

D gene: TRBD1
V gene: TRBV6-5
clone size: few
J gene: TRBJ1-5
CDR3 DNA: TGTGCCAGCAGGGCTACAGGGGTTGGCGCCAATCAGCCCCAGCATTTT
CDR3 protein: CASRATGVGANQPQHF

D gene: TRBD1
V gene: TRBV2
clone size: .
J gene: TRBJ2-1
CDR3 DNA: TGTGCCGGCAGTGATTTCAGGGGGCACAATGAGCAGTTCTTC
CDR3 protein: CAGSDFRGHNEQFF

D gene: TRBD1
V gene: TRBV4-3
clone size: .
J gene: TRBJ1-2
CDR3 DNA: TGCGCCAGCAGCCCAGGGGGAGGGACCCGAGGAGGCTACACCTTC
CDR3 protein: CASSPGGGTRGGYTF

D gene: .
V gene: TRBV7-2
clone size: few
J gene: TRBJ2-5
CDR3 DNA: TGTGCCAGCAGCTTACGCGGACAGTATCAAGAGACCCAGTACTTC
CDR3 protein: CASSLRGQYQETQYF

D gene: TRBD2
V gene: TRBV20-1
clone size: .
J gene: TRBJ2-5
CDR3 DNA: TGCAGTCCCCAAACACCGGGACTAGCGGGGGGTTTACGTGAGACCCAGTACTTC
CDR3 protein: CSPQTPGLAGGLRETQYF

D gene: .
V gene: TRBV11-2
clone size: .
J gene: TRBJ2-5
CDR3 DNA: TGTGCCAGCAGCTTAGAAACGGCCCAGTACTTC
CDR3 protein: CASSLETAQYF

D gene: .
V gene: TRBV7-3
clone size: few
J gene: TRBJ2-1
CDR3 DNA: TGTGCCAGCAGCCCCTCCCCTCACTACAATGAGCAGTTCTTC
CDR3 protein: CASSPSPHYNEQFF

D gene: TRBD1
V gene: TRBV7-2
clone size: .
J gene: TRBJ2-3
CDR3 DNA: TGTGCCAGCAGCTTAAGGACAGGGCTCAGAACAGATACGCAGTATTTT
CDR3 protein: CASSLRTGLRTDTQYF

D gene: .
V gene: TRBV6-1
clone size: few
J gene: TRBJ2-3
CDR3 DNA: TGTGCCAGCGGACGACTGGATACGCAGTATTTT
CDR3 protein: CASGRLDTQYF

D gene: .
V gene: TRBV7-2
clone size: .
J gene: TRBJ2-5
CDR3 DNA: TGTGCCAGCAGCTCTCTCACGGATCGAGGGGAGAGAGAGACCCAGTACTTC
CDR3 protein: CASSSLTDRGERETQYF

D gene: .
V gene: TRBV4-3
clone size: .
J gene: TRBJ2-1
CDR3 DNA: TGCGCCAGCAGCCAATCCATCGGCCCATACAATGAGCAGTTCTTC
CDR3 protein: CASSQSIGPYNEQFF

D gene: .
V gene: TRBV6-2/TRBV6-3
clone size: many
J gene: TRBJ2-5
CDR3 DNA: TGTGCCAGCAGTTACCTCCGAGGGCAAGAGACCCAGTACTTC
CDR3 protein: CASSYLRGQETQYF

D gene: TRBD1
V gene: TRBV15
clone size: .
J gene: TRBJ2-2
CDR3 DNA: TGTGCCACCAGCAGTAGCGTAAGGGGGCGGGAGCTGTTTTTT
CDR3 protein: CATSSSVRGRELFF

D gene: .
V gene: TRBV11-2
clone size: .
J gene: TRBJ1-3
CDR3 DNA: TGTGCCAGCAGCCCGTCCGGGCCTGGAAACACCATATATTTT
CDR3 protein: CASSPSGPGNTIYF

D gene: TRBD2
V gene: TRBV28
clone size: few
J gene: TRBJ2-5
CDR3 DNA: TGTGCCAGCAGTTTCCTAGAGACTAGCGGTCAAGAGACCCAGTACTTC
CDR3 protein: CASSFLETSGQETQYF

D gene: TRBD2
V gene: TRBV12-3/TRBV12-4
clone size: .
J gene: TRBJ2-3
CDR3 DNA: TGTGCCAGCATCAGGTCGGGAGGGCACACAGATGCGCAGTATTTT
CDR3 protein: CASIRSGGHTDAQYF

D gene: TRBD1
V gene: TRBV5-1
clone size: few
J gene: TRBJ2-6
CDR3 DNA: TGCGCCAGCAGCCAGGGACAGGCGATTCTCTCTGGGGCCAACGTCCTGACTTTC
CDR3 protein: CASSQGQAILSGANVLTF

D gene: TRBD1
V gene: TRBV7-2
clone size: .
J gene: TRBJ2-1
CDR3 DNA: TGTGCCAGCAGCTTCACGGGGCGAGGGGGCAGGAGGCGGAATGAGCAGTTCTTC
CDR3 protein: CASSFTGRGGRRRNEQFF

D gene: .
V gene: TRBV10-3
clone size: .
J gene: TRBJ2-7
CDR3 DNA: TGTGCCATCAGGCCTCAAAGCTCCTACGAGCAGTACTTC
CDR3 protein: CAIRPQSSYEQYF

D gene: .
V gene: TRBV7-2
clone size: .
J gene: TRBJ1-2
CDR3 DNA: TGTGCCAGCAGCCCGCCCGCGGGGGGATATAACTATGGCTACACCTTC
CDR3 protein: CASSPPAGGYNYGYTF

D gene: .
V gene: TRBV21-1
clone size: .
J gene: TRBJ2-4
CDR3 DNA: TGTGCCAGGAGGGACCCTAAAGGAAACATTCAGTACTTC
CDR3 protein: CARRDPKGNIQYF

D gene: .
V gene: TRBV5-1
clone size: .
J gene: TRBJ1-2
CDR3 DNA: TGCGCCAGCAGCTTATTGACGGTTGGGGGGAGCGAGCATGGCTACACCTTC
CDR3 protein: CASSLLTVGGSEHGYTF

D gene: .
V gene: TRBV7-2
clone size: .
J gene: TRBJ1-2
CDR3 DNA: TGTGCCAGCAGCTTAGTTCTGTTGGGAGCTAACTATGGCTACACCTTC
CDR3 protein: CASSLVLLGANYGYTF

D gene: TRBD2
V gene: TRBV6-2/TRBV6-3
clone size: .
J gene: TRBJ2-5
CDR3 DNA: TGTGCCACCGGACTAGCGGGGGGTTGGGAGCAGTACTTC
CDR3 protein: CATGLAGGWEQYF

D gene: TRBD1
V gene: TRBV6-2/TRBV6-3
clone size: .
J gene: TRBJ1-2
CDR3 DNA: TGTGCCAGCAGTCCCCGCGGCCCGGACAGGGTCATGGACTATGGCTACACCTTC
CDR3 protein: CASSPRGPDRVMDYGYTF

D gene: TRBD2
V gene: TRBV5-1
clone size: .
J gene: TRBJ2-5
CDR3 DNA: TGCGCCAGCAGCTTGGGATGGCGGGGGCAAGAGACCCAGTACTTC
CDR3 protein: CASSLGWRGQETQYF